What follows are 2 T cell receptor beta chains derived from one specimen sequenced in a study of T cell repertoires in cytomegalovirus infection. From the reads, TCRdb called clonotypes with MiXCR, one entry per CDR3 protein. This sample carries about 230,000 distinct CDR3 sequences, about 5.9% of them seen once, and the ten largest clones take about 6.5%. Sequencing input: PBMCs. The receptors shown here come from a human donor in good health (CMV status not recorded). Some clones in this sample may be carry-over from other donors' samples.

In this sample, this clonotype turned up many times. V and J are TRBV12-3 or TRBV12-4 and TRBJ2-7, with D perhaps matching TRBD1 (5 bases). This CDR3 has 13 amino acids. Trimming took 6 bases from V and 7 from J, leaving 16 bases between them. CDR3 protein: CASSLTGGREQYF. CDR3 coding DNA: TGTGCCAGCAGCCTTACAGGCGGACGGGAGCAGTACTTC.

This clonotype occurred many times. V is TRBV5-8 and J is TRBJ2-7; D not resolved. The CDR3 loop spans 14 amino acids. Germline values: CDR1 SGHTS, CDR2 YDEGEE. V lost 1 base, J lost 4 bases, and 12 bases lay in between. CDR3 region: CASSLRVLPYEQYF. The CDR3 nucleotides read TGTGCCAGCAGCTTGAGGGTTCTACCATACGAGCAGTACTTC.